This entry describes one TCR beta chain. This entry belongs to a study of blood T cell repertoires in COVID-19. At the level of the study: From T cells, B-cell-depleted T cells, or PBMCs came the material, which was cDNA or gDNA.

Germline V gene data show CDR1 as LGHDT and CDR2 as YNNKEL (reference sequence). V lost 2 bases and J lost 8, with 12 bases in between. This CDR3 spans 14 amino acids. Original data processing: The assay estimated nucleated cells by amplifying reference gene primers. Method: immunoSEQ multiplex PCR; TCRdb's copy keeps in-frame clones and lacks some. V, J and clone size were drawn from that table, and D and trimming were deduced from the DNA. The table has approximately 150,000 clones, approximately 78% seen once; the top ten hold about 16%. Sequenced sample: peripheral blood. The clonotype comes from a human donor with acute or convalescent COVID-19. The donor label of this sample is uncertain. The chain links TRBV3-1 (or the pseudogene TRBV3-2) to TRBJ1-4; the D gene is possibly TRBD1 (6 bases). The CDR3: CASSQRGGREKLFF. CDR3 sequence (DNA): TGTGCCAGCAGCCAACGGGGGGGCCGGGAAAAACTGTTTTTT.